These 8 T cell receptor beta chains were sequenced from one sample in a study of T cell repertoires in cytomegalovirus infection. TCRdb reprocessed the reads via MiXCR and lists one record per CDR3 protein. In the table there are about 150,000 distinct CDR3 sequences, more than 25% of which are singletons. The antigens for these receptors are not known. Material: CD8+ T cells from cultured PBMCs, obtained from culture after CMV antigen stimulation. Source of these receptors: a human donor in good health (CMV status not recorded). Some clones in this sample may be carry-over from other donors' samples.

Of note for this clonotype: The junction shows a germline mismatch at one end, possibly a read error. The chain couples TRBV4-1 to TRBJ1-2; tentatively, D is TRBD1 (6 bases). The CDR3 loop spans 12 amino acids. Germline CDR1 is MGHRA and CDR2 is YSYEKL. CDR3 loop: CASRQEGDGYTF. CDR3 bases: TGCGCCAGCAGACAAGAGGGGGATGGCTACACCTTC.

This chain links TRBV18 with TRBJ1-1; D is possibly TRBD1 (6 bases). Germline V gene data show CDR1 as KGHSH and CDR2 as LQKENI. Trimming took off 6 bases at V and 2 bases at J, with 13 bases between the two ends. This CDR3 region has 14 residues. The CDR3 reads CASSQQGINTEAFF. The CDR3 region has the DNA TGTGCCAGCTCTCAACAGGGTATCAACACTGAAGCTTTCTTT.

This clonotype was recorded at least ten times. The V call is TRBV11-2, the J call TRBJ2-3, with D possibly being TRBD2 (7 bases). Germline V lookup: CDR1 SGHAT, CDR2 FQNNGV. V was cut by 4 bases and J by 1 base, with 15 bases left in between. This CDR3 has 16 residues. CDR3 amino acids: CASSSSSGGGTDTQYF. The CDR3 nucleotides are TGTGCCAGCAGCTCGTCCTCGGGGGGCGGCACAGATACGCAGTATTTT.

This chain connects TRBV2 to TRBJ1-2, with D possibly being TRBD1 (6 bases). Trimming took 8 bases from V and 5 from J, leaving 12 bases between them. Germline-derived CDR1 and CDR2 are SNHLY and FYNNEI. The CDR3 runs to 12 residues. This chain's CDR3 is CASLGTQYGYTF. Written as DNA, the CDR3 is TGTGCCAGCCTTGGGACACAATATGGCTACACCTTC.

The chain is built from TRBV20-1 and TRBJ1-3; D is undetermined. The CDR3 runs 13 residues. Trimming left V 2 bases short and J 0 bases short, with 5 bases between. Germline V lookup: CDR1 DFQATT, CDR2 SNEGSKA (reference sequence). The CDR3 DNA sequence: TGCAGTGCTAGACAGGACTCTGGAAACACCATATATTTT. Translation: CSARQDSGNTIYF.

The V gene is TRBV29-1, the J gene TRBJ1-2; D possibly corresponds to TRBD1 (5 bases). Deletions cut 6 bases from V and 0 bases from J, with 14 bases between. Looked up from germline, CDR1 is SQVTM and CDR2 is ANQGSEA. The CDR3 contains 14 residues. CDR3 protein: CSVGGEEANYGYTF. The CDR3 DNA reads as TGCAGCGTCGGGGGTGAAGAAGCTAACTATGGCTACACCTTC.

This clonotype has a count of ten or more. J is TRBJ2-7 and V is TRBV3-1, with D perhaps TRBD1 (6 bases). The CDR3 spans 15 residues. The germline V gene encodes CDR1 LGHDT and CDR2 YNNKEL (reference sequence). The V gene lost 2 bases and the J gene lost 1 base, with 12 bases spanning the gap. CDR3 sequence (DNA): TGTGCCAGCAGCCAATCGTTCGGACAGTCCTACGAGCAGTACTTC. Translating it yields CASSQSFGQSYEQYF.

The rearrangement joins TRBV2 to TRBJ1-1; D gene ambiguous. CDR1 is SNHLY and CDR2 is FYNNEI in the germline V gene. The CDR3 extends over 15 amino acids. V lost 7 bases and J 0 bases, leaving 15 bases between the germline ends. CDR3 in amino acids: CASTLSAALNTEAFF. CDR3 nucleotide sequence: TGTGCCAGCACTCTATCGGCTGCACTGAACACTGAAGCTTTCTTT.